Reported below is one T cell receptor (beta chain). Its antigen is unknown. The assay was immunoSEQ multiplex PCR, and TCRdb's table has in-frame clones only and misses some. Of about 72,000 clones in the sample, around 81% are singletons; the top ten hold 1.2%. The data originate from a study of vaccination effects on CD4 cells after COVID-19. Using viral peptide pools, the ViraFEST assay grew out antigen-specific CD4+ T cells prior to sequencing. Isolating CD4+ T cells followed 9 to 11 days of culture. Each participant received a vaccine that was either BNT162b2 or mRNA-1273, given as two doses. Every well got some 1.8 million PBMC, which were grown with around 11 IU/ml IL-2 and around 10 ug/ml peptides. The CDR3 covers 17 residues. CDR1 and CDR2 from the germline V gene are SGHRS and YFSETQ. V was clipped by 4 bases and J by 0 bases, with 17 bases between them.

Specimen: CD4+ T cells from PBMCs cultured with HCoV-229E spike peptides, collected after COVID-19 vaccination. This sequence was found in a human donor who received a COVID-19 vaccine. The chain links TRBV5-1 to TRBJ2-4; the D is unclear. The CDR3 sequence is CASSVSPLTVAKNIQYF. The CDR3 coding sequence is TGCGCCAGCAGCGTATCCCCCCTAACAGTAGCCAAAAACATTCAGTACTTC.